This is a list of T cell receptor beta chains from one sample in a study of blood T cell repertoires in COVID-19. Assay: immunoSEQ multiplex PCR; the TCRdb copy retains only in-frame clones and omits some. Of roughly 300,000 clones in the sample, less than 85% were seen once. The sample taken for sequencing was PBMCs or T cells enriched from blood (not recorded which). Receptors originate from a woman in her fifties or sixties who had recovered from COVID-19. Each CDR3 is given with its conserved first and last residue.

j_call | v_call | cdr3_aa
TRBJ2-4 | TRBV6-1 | CASSETGGTKNIQYF
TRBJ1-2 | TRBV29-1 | CSVLTPLDYGYTF
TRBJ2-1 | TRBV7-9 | CASSLEIGSEFF
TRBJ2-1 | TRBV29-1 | CSVQPGQYNEQFF
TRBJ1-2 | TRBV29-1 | CSVQGFDYGYTF
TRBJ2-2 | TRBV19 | CASAGRGTGELFF
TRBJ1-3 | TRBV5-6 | CASSLTGTATTGNTIYF
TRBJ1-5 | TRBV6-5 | CASNPNGGQPQHF
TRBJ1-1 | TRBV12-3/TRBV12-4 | CASSFRTNTEAFF
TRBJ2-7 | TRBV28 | CASSLLRGKQYF
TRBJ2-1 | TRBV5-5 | CASSLAPSGGASEQFF
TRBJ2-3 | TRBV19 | CASSDRGLGSTDTQYF
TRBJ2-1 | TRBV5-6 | CASSLEGVHNEQFF
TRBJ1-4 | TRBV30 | CAWVQPEVTNEKLFF
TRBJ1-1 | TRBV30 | CAWRETGGFLGAFF
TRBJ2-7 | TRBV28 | CASTRWGDRGGYEQYF
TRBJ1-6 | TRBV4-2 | CASSQTGTENSPLHF